These 22 T cell receptor beta chains were all obtained from the same sample, sequenced in a study of tumor-infiltrating lymphocytes in oesophageal squamous cell carcinoma. TCRdb independently ran MiXCR on the PCR reads; one entry per CDR3 protein. The table has some 14,000 distinct CDR3 sequences, 50% seen once. The sequencing input was blood. Source of these receptors: a male donor with esophageal squamous cell carcinoma.

Many counts were recorded for this clonotype. Being one base from a much bigger clone, this may be a read error. The chain uses TRBV6-1 and TRBJ2-7, with D possibly being TRBD1 or TRBD2 (5 bases each). The CDR3 is made up of 13 amino acids. V lost 7 bases and J lost 7, with 17 bases in between. Per germline, CDR1 MNHNS and CDR2 SASEGT. CDR3 DNA sequence: TGTGCCAGCACCTCGTGGGGGTCCGAGGAGCAGTACTTC. Translated: CASTSWGSEEQYF.

This clonotype came up a few times. CDR3 protein: CASSLSRYNEQFF. In DNA, the CDR3 is TGTGCCAGCAGCTTAAGTCGCTACAATGAGCAGTTCTTC. The J gene is TRBJ2-3, the V gene TRBV7-3, with unresolved D. The J call may be incorrect, as the DNA end agrees better with TRBJ2-1. Per the germline V gene, CDR1 is SGHTA and CDR2 is FQGTGA. The CDR3 is 13 residues long.

This clonotype was seen many times. A read error may be the cause here, since a much bigger clone is one base away. The chain has TRBV7-2 and TRBJ2-5; TRBD1 matches 7 bases. The length of the CDR3 is 15 residues. CDR1 SGHTA and CDR2 FQGNSA come from the germline V gene. Losses at the gene ends were 1 base for V and 11 bases for J; bases not matched to a gene: 13. CDR3 sequence: CASSLGGQTYNEQYF. The CDR3, as DNA: TGTGCCAGCAGCTTAGGGGGACAGACCTACAATGAGCAGTACTTC.

This clonotype was recorded at least ten times. J is TRBJ2-3 and V is TRBV6-1, with D perhaps TRBD2 (6 bases). Trimming took 5 bases from V and 1 from J, leaving 13 bases between them. Germline lookup yields CDR1 MNHNS and CDR2 SASEGT. The CDR3 is 15 residues long. DNA of the CDR3: TGTGCCAGCAGTTCCCGACTAGGCGGCACAGATACGCAGTATTTT. Its translation is CASSSRLGGTDTQYF.

This clonotype was seen many times. An end of the junction does not agree with germline; a read error may underlie this. The genes are TRBV7-7 and TRBJ2-1; D is ambiguous. Germline V gives CDR1 SSHAT, CDR2 FNYEAQ (reference sequence). The CDR3 loop spans 15 amino acids. CDR3 loop: CASSLEEATNNEQFF. CDR3 DNA sequence: TGTGCTAGCAGCTTAGAAGAGGCTACCAACAATGAGCAGTTCTTC.

This clonotype was found a few times. CDR3 in DNA: TGTGCCAGCAGCTTCCCGACTAGCGGGGTCGGTGAGCAGTTCTTC. Amino acid sequence: CASSFPTSGVGEQFF. The gene calls are TRBV7-9 and TRBJ2-7; 11 nucleotides match TRBD2. With the DNA end fitting TRBJ2-1 better, the J assignment may be wrong. Germline-derived CDR1 and CDR2 are SEHNR and FQNEAQ (reference sequence). This CDR3 comprises 15 residues.

This clonotype is categorized as medium-sized. V usage is TRBV6-6 and J usage is TRBJ2-7; no clear D. The CDR3 extends over 15 amino acids. Germline CDR1 MNHNY, CDR2 SVGAGI (reference sequence). The germline V and J ends were trimmed by 0 bases and 5 bases, with 14 bases remaining between them. The CDR3 protein is CASSYSGLPSDEQYF. Written as DNA, the CDR3 is TGTGCCAGCAGTTACTCGGGTTTACCTTCAGACGAGCAGTACTTC.

In its sample, this clonotype was seen a few times. No conserved phenylalanine or tryptophan is present at the end of the CDR3, so a read error is the likely explanation. It is unclear where the CDR3 begins or ends on the DNA, so no DNA is shown, and the CDR3 is as TCRdb lists it. This chain joins TRBV6-1 and TRBJ2-1; the table's TRBD1 call for D was not verified on the DNA. Germline CDR1 reads MNHNS; CDR2 reads SASEGT. The CDR3 region is 15 residues in length, termini included. This chain's CDR3 is CASSTDRGYGYTFGS.

This clonotype was seen many times. The rearrangement uses TRBV5-6 and TRBJ2-7; D not certain. Germline values: CDR1 SGHDT, CDR2 YYEEEE. CDR3 length: 16 residues. V shed 0 bases and J shed 4 bases, with 17 bases lying between them. CDR3 residues: CASSLGPGRFPYEQYF. The CDR3 region has the DNA TGTGCCAGCAGCTTGGGTCCCGGAAGGTTCCCTTACGAGCAGTACTTC. Combining the CDR3 with reference TRBV5-6 and TRBJ2-7 gives the whole variable domain DAGVTQSPTHLIKTRGQQVTLRCSPKSGHDTVSWYQQALGQGPQFIFQYYEEEERQRGNFPDRFSGHQFPNYSSELNVNALLLGDSALYLCASSLGPGRFPYEQYFGPGTRLTVT.

The rearrangement links TRBV18 to TRBJ2-1; 12 nucleotides align to TRBD2. The better agreement between TRBJ2-7 and the DNA end casts doubt on the J call. The CDR3 extends over 16 amino acids. Per the germline V gene, CDR1 is KGHSH and CDR2 is LQKENI. The CDR3: CASSPPSGRALNEQYF. The CDR3 DNA reads TGTGCCAGCTCACCGCCTAGCGGGAGGGCCCTCAACGAGCAGTACTTC.

This clonotype was counted once. In nucleotides, the CDR3 is TGTGCCAGCAATCATGACGGTAACAATGAGCAGTTCTTC. Amino acids: CASNHDGNNEQFF. The chain carries TRBV6-9 and TRBJ2-1; D gene ambiguous. The CDR3 totals 13 residues. Trimming stripped 7 bases from V and 5 bases from J, with 12 bases between. Germline CDR1 is MNHGY and CDR2 is SVAAGI.

The V gene is TRBV6-1, the J gene TRBJ2-3; D ambiguous. The J call could be wrong; TRBJ2-1 is a better fit for the DNA end. In germline, CDR1 is MNHNS, CDR2 SASEGT. The CDR3 has 11 amino acids. In nucleotides, the CDR3 is TGTGCCAGCACCAGGTCGGCTCGGCAGTTCTTC. It translates to CASTRSARQFF.

This clonotype was counted a few times. DNA of the CDR3: TGTGCCAGCAGCATAATCCAATACAGGGGCGGGGAAGAGACCCAGTACTTC. It yields the protein CASSIIQYRGGEETQYF. The gene calls are TRBV7-8 and TRBJ2-1, with a tentative D call TRBD1 (7 bases). TRBJ2-5 matches the DNA end more closely, so the J call is doubtful. This CDR3 comprises 17 residues. Germline V gives CDR1 SGHVS, CDR2 FQNEAQ.

The J gene is TRBJ1-2, the V gene TRBV6-6, with 12 bases that match TRBD1. The germline gives CDR1 MNHNY, CDR2 SVGAGI (reference sequence). There are 14 residues in the CDR3. The ends lost 6 bases at V and 4 bases at J; junction bases unmatched: 3. Here the CDR3 DNA reads TGTGCCAGCAGAGGGACAGGGGGCTTCTATGGCTACACCTTC. It translates to CASRGTGGFYGYTF.

The chain employs TRBV11-1 and TRBJ2-6; TRBD1 is a possible D gene (6 bases). With the DNA end fitting TRBJ2-5 better, the J assignment may be wrong. Germline V gene data show CDR1 as SGHAT and CDR2 as FQDESV (reference sequence). The length of the CDR3 is 14 residues. This CDR3 is CASSEGHRQETQYF. As DNA, the CDR3 is TGTGCCAGCAGCGAGGGACACCGTCAAGAGACCCAGTACTTC.

The chain joins TRBV7-4 to TRBJ2-6; 10 bases align to TRBD2. The J call may not be correct, given that the DNA end is closer to TRBJ2-5. CDR3 length: 17 residues. Germline CDR1 is SGHVT and CDR2 is SQSDAQ. In DNA form, the CDR3 reads TGTGCCAGCAGCCAGGGGGCTAGCGGGGGACAACAAGAGACCCAGTACTTC. It is translated as CASSQGASGGQQETQYF.

This clonotype was detected ten times or more. The chain combines TRBV28 with TRBJ2-5; no definite D call. CDR3 length: 11 amino acids. V was shortened by 3 bases and J by 11 bases, with 10 bases between the two germline ends. Germline V lookup: CDR1 MDHEN, CDR2 SYDVKM. CDR3 DNA sequence: TGTGCCAGCAGTTTTCCAAATGAGCAGTACTTC. Its protein product is CASSFPNEQYF.

This clonotype was seen only once. The V and J genes are TRBV12-3 or TRBV12-4 and TRBJ1-1; no clear D. Trimming cost V 6 bases and J 3 bases, with 14 bases left between them. The CDR3 length is 14 residues. The CDR3 loop is CASRLSTWDTEAFF. Written as DNA, the CDR3 is TGTGCCAGCAGGCTATCAACCTGGGACACTGAAGCTTTCTTT.

The chain combines TRBV7-9 with TRBJ2-1; D is possibly TRBD1 or TRBD2 (5 bases each). The DNA end is more similar to TRBJ2-7, so the J call may be wrong. CDR1 SEHNR and CDR2 FQNEAQ come from the germline V gene (reference sequence). CDR3 length: 12 residues. The CDR3 is CASSFRGDEQYF. Here the CDR3 DNA reads TGTGCCAGCAGCTTCAGAGGGGACGAGCAGTACTTC.

The chain employs TRBV11-2 and TRBJ2-7; no clear D. The DNA end is a closer match to TRBJ2-1, so the J assignment may be wrong. The germline gives CDR1 SGHAT, CDR2 FQNNGV. This CDR3 has 13 residues. The CDR3 here is CASRLQQNNEQFF. CDR3 bases: TGTGCCAGCAGGTTACAACAGAACAATGAGCAGTTCTTC.

This clonotype was found a few times. This rearrangement joins TRBV7-2 to TRBJ2-3; D is unresolved. The germline CDR1 and CDR2 sequences are SGHTA and FQGNSA. This CDR3 has 15 residues. The V end lost 7 bases, the J end lost 2 bases, and 16 bases lay between the germline ends. CDR3 DNA: TGTGCCAGCACCTCGAGTCGCCAAGTCACAGATACGCAGTATTTT. Protein: CASTSSRQVTDTQYF. The variable domain in full, completed from reference TRBV7-2 and TRBJ2-3, reads GAGVSQSPSNKVTEKGKDVELRCDPISGHTALYWYRQSLGQGLEFLIYFQGNSAPDKSGLPSDRFSAERTGGSVSTLTIQRTQQEDSAVYLCASTSSRQVTDTQYFGPGTRLTVL.

This rearrangement joins TRBV7-6 to TRBJ2-1; 12 bases are a match to TRBD2. Germline lookup yields CDR1 SGHVS and CDR2 FNYEAQ. The CDR3 consists of 16 residues. Losses at the gene ends were 5 bases for V and 3 bases for J; bases not matched to a gene: 5. The CDR3 region is CASSPRTSGDYNEQFF. CDR3 in DNA: TGTGCCAGCAGCCCCCGGACTAGCGGGGACTACAATGAGCAGTTCTTC. Together with reference TRBV7-6 and TRBJ2-1, the CDR3 gives the full variable domain: GAGVSQSPRYKVTKRGQDVALRCDPISGHVSLYWYRQALGQGPEFLTYFNYEAQQDKSGLPNDRFSAERPEGSISTLTIQRTEQRDSAMYRCASSPRTSGDYNEQFFGPGTRLTVL.